The 2 T cell receptor beta chains reported below all come from one sample, sequenced in a study of spatial heterogeneity in lung cancer. Study findings and constraints: Expanded alpha and beta TCR counts within tumors tracked tumor mutation counts.

TCRdb itself ran the 5' RACE reads through MiXCR, one entry per CDR3 protein. The data hold about 9,800 distinct CDR3 sequences, with about 5.7% observed a single time. These receptors have no identified antigens. The time point here: sample taken at primary tumor resection. The sequencing here drew on lung tumor tissue, taken at surgery. Receptors were obtained from a male donor with early-stage non-small cell lung cancer.

This clonotype was observed at least ten times. With the library built for alpha chains, this beta chain is off target and its frequency is not meaningful. J is TRBJ1-2 and V is TRBV18; D perhaps matches TRBD1 (6 bases). V lost 10 bases and J lost 5, with 8 bases in between. The CDR3 sequence is 10 residues long. Per the germline V gene, CDR1 is KGHSH and CDR2 is LQKENI. The CDR3, as DNA: TGTGCCACAGGACAGTATGGCTACACCTTC. This encodes CATGQYGYTF.

Within the sample, this clonotype is medium-sized. Since the library was made to target alpha chains, this beta chain is a stray read and its abundance is not meaningful. The rearrangement joins TRBV4-1 to TRBJ2-3; the D is unclear. This CDR3 is 15 amino acids long. Germline values: CDR1 MGHRA, CDR2 YSYEKL. Trimming shortened V by 6 bases and J by 1 base, and 14 bases separated the two germline ends. The DNA for the CDR3 is TGCGCCAGCAGTTCGTTCGGCCTTGGCACAGATACGCAGTATTTT. The encoded protein is CASSSFGLGTDTQYF.